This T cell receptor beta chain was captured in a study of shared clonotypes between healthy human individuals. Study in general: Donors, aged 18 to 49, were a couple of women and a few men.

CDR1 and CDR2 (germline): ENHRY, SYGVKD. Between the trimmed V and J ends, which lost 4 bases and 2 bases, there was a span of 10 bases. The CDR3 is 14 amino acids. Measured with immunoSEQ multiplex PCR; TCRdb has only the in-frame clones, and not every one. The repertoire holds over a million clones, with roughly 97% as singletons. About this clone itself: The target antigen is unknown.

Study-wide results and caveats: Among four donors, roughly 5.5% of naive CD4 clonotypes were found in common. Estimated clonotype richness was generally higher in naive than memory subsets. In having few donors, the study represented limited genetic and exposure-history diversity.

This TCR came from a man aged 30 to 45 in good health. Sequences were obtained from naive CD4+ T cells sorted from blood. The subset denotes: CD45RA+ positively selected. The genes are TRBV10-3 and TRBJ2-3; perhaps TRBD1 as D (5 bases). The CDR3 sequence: CAISGSGNTDTQYF. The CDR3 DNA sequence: TGTGCCATCAGTGGATCAGGGAACACAGATACGCAGTATTTT.